A single sample is the source of the 31 T cell receptor beta chains below, sequenced in a study of vaccination effects on CD4 cells after COVID-19. Sequencing in the ViraFEST assay came after antigen-specific CD4+ T cells had been expanded with viral peptide pools, which were used to stimulate PBMC. The culture ran for about 10 days, and then CD4+ T cells were isolated. Nucleocapsid antibody tests were negative, and the vaccine recipients had no prior SARS-CoV-2 infection. Sequenced by immunoSEQ multiplex PCR; TCRdb stores in-frame clones only, minus some. The repertoire holds tens of thousands of clones, roughly 68% seen once, with approximately 23% in the top ten. These receptors have no known antigen. The source material was CD4+ T cells from PBMCs cultured with HCoV-NL63 spike peptides, sampled before COVID-19 vaccination. The receptor source for this set is a human donor who received a COVID-19 vaccine.

This clone was observed a few times. V is TRBV30 and J is TRBJ1-2; D remains ambiguous. Germline CDR1 is GTSNPN and CDR2 is SVGIG (reference sequence). The V and J ends lost 2 bases and 12 bases respectively, with 13 bases between them. This CDR3 is built from 11 residues. The CDR3 loop reads CAWSSRHVHTF. In nucleotides, the CDR3 is TGTGCCTGGAGTTCGAGACATGTCCACACCTTC.

The chain has TRBV7-9 and TRBJ2-5; TRBD2 is a possible D gene (6 bases). Germline CDR1 reads SEHNR; CDR2 reads FQNEAQ (reference sequence). Trimming took off 5 bases at V and 2 bases at J, with 15 bases between the two ends. The CDR3 runs 15 residues. DNA of the CDR3: TGTGCCAGCAGCCCCCCCGGGGGTCTTCAAGAGACCCAGTACTTC. It is translated as CASSPPGGLQETQYF.

The V and J genes are TRBV11-1 and TRBJ2-1; possibly TRBD2 for D (7 bases). Trimming removed 5 bases from V and 6 bases from J, with 20 bases in between. The CDR3 is made up of 16 amino acids. Looked up from germline, CDR1 is SGHAT and CDR2 is FQDESV (reference sequence). The DNA of the CDR3 is TGTGCCAGCAGCCTAGTATACGAAAGGGGGGGCAATGAGCAGTTCTTC. Translated: CASSLVYERGGNEQFF.

A single count supports this clone. The chain uses TRBV29-1 and TRBJ2-1; 9 bases are a match to TRBD2. CDR1 is SQVTM and CDR2 is ANQGSEA in the germline V gene. With V trimmed by 6 bases and J by 0 bases, 6 bases remained unmatched. The CDR3 has 15 residues. The CDR3 nucleotides read TGCAGCGTGGATAGCGGGGGATTCTCCTACAATGAGCAGTTCTTC. It codes for CSVDSGGFSYNEQFF.

This chain links TRBV15 with TRBJ1-1; TRBD1 matches 8 bases. From germline, CDR1 is LNHNV and CDR2 YYDKDF (reference sequence). Losses at the gene ends were 3 bases for V and 1 base for J; bases not matched to a gene: 7. The CDR3 length is 16 residues. The CDR3 coding sequence is TGTGCCACCAGCAGCTACCTGGGGACAGGGAACACTGAAGCTTTCTTT. Its protein is CATSSYLGTGNTEAFF.

The chain combines TRBV4-3 with TRBJ1-2; the D is unclear. Germline V gene data show CDR1 as LGHNA and CDR2 as YSLEER. V was trimmed by 2 bases and J by 4 bases, leaving 11 bases between them. This CDR3 region has 14 residues. As DNA, the CDR3 is TGCGCCAGCAGCCAAAGCAAGGCCCTCTATGGCTACACCTTC. It encodes CASSQSKALYGYTF.

V and J are TRBV4-1 and TRBJ1-1, with a tentative D call TRBD1 (6 bases). The CDR3 length is 15 residues. V lost 1 base and J 6 bases, leaving 15 bases between the germline ends. Germline-derived CDR1 and CDR2 are MGHRA and YSYEKL. CDR3 nucleotides: TGCGCCAGCAGCCAAGGGGGGGGCGTCCAGCCTGAAGCTTTCTTT. It is translated as CASSQGGGVQPEAFF.

The V and J genes are TRBV5-1 and TRBJ1-3, with D unclear. V was trimmed by 0 bases and J by 2 bases, leaving 15 bases between them. This CDR3 is 17 amino acids long. From germline, CDR1 is SGHRS and CDR2 YFSETQ. CDR3 protein: CASSLDGLGHTGNTIYF. The CDR3 DNA is TGCGCCAGCAGCTTGGATGGCCTCGGTCATACTGGAAACACCATATATTTT.

This clone occurred a few times. This chain connects TRBV28 to TRBJ2-3; 9 bases align to TRBD1. The junction had 3 bases not matched to a gene; V was cut back by 5 bases and J by 3 bases. This CDR3 is built from 14 residues. CDR1 and CDR2 (germline): MDHEN, SYDVKM. As DNA, the CDR3 is TGTGCCAGCAGTAGCGGACAGGGGACAGATACGCAGTATTTT. It is translated as CASSSGQGTDTQYF.

The chain links TRBV15 to TRBJ2-5; D is possibly TRBD1 (5 bases). From germline, CDR1 is LNHNV and CDR2 YYDKDF (reference sequence). This CDR3 has 14 amino acids. Between the trimmed V and J ends, which lost 6 bases and 2 bases, there was a span of 13 bases. CDR3 in amino acids: CATRQTATQETQYF. The CDR3 bases are TGTGCCACCAGACAGACAGCTACACAAGAGACCCAGTACTTC. Together with reference TRBV15 and TRBJ2-5, the CDR3 gives the full variable domain: DAMVIQNPRYQVTQFGKPVTLSCSQTLNHNVMYWYQQKSSQAPKLLFHYYDKDFNNEADTPDNFQSRRPNTSFCFLDIRSPGLGDTAMYLCATRQTATQETQYFGPGTRLLVL.

The CDR3 is CASSGYRGSYNSPLHF. CDR3 nucleotides: TGTGCCAGCAGCGGATACAGGGGCTCCTATAATTCACCCCTCCACTTT. J is TRBJ1-6 and V is TRBV11-2, with 7 bases identical to TRBD1. Germline trimming cut 5 bases from V and 0 bases from J; bases unmatched to any gene: 4. From germline, CDR1 is SGHAT and CDR2 FQNNGV. The CDR3 runs 16 residues.

This clone was seen a few times. This chain links TRBV4-1 with TRBJ2-5; weak D call: TRBD2 (6 bases). CDR1 MGHRA and CDR2 YSYEKL come from the germline V gene. CDR3 length equals 15 residues. V was trimmed by 2 bases and J by 5 bases, leaving 15 bases between them. DNA for the CDR3: TGCGCCAGCAGCCAATCCGGGACTGGGGGGGAGACCCAGTACTTC. This translates into CASSQSGTGGETQYF.

The J gene is TRBJ2-7, the V gene TRBV6-5; 8 bases agree with TRBD2. V lost 0 bases to trimming and J lost 0 bases; unmatched junction nucleotides: 4. The CDR3 is 16 residues long. CDR1 is MNHEY, CDR2 SVGAGI, per germline. The CDR3 region is CASSYSNGGVSYEQYF. Written as DNA, the CDR3 is TGTGCCAGCAGTTACTCGAACGGGGGGGTCTCCTACGAGCAGTACTTC.

The chain recombines TRBV6-1 with TRBJ2-5; perhaps D is TRBD1 or TRBD2 (7 bases each). V lost 2 bases to trimming and J lost 5 bases, with 15 bases between them. This CDR3 is built from 15 residues. The germline CDR1 and CDR2 sequences are MNHNS and SASEGT. Here the CDR3 reads CASSEQGGGRETQYF. The CDR3 DNA follows: TGTGCCAGCAGTGAACAGGGAGGGGGCCGGGAGACCCAGTACTTC.

V is TRBV5-4 and J is TRBJ2-7, with 12 bases that match TRBD1. The length of the CDR3 is 15 residues. Germline-derived CDR1 and CDR2 are SGHNT and YYREEE (reference sequence). Trimming at V came to 5 bases and at J to 6 bases, leaving 9 bases not matched to a gene. CDR3: CASRMTGQGAGEQYF. CDR3 DNA: TGTGCCAGCAGAATGACGGGACAGGGGGCTGGCGAGCAGTACTTC.

Only a few counts were recorded for this clone. This chain links TRBV4-2 with TRBJ2-2; TRBD1 agrees at 8 bases. J was trimmed by 7 bases and V by 3 bases; bases with no gene match: 7. Germline-derived CDR1 and CDR2 are LGHNA and YNFKEQ. The CDR3 spans 15 residues. The CDR3 bases are TGTGCCAGCAGCCAGATGGACAGGGATAACGGGGAGCTGTTTTTT. Translating it yields CASSQMDRDNGELFF.

The chain carries TRBV24-1 and TRBJ2-5; 7 nucleotides align to TRBD2. Germline assignment: CDR1 KGHDR and CDR2 SFDVKD. Unmatched junction bases numbered 7, after V lost 3 bases and J lost 1 base. The CDR3 is 16 amino acids. The CDR3 DNA reads as TGTGCCACCAGTGATCCCCAGCGGGATGGCCAAGAGACCCAGTACTTC. Translated: CATSDPQRDGQETQYF.

V and J are TRBV3-1 (or the pseudogene TRBV3-2) and TRBJ1-2, with TRBD1 as a possible D gene (5 bases). There are 16 residues in the CDR3. Germline loops: CDR1 LGHDT, CDR2 YNNKEL (reference sequence). The V gene lost 2 bases and the J gene lost 4 bases, with 17 bases spanning the gap. The CDR3 loop reads CASSQLDSGRSYGYTF. DNA for the CDR3: TGTGCCAGCAGCCAATTGGACTCGGGACGGAGCTATGGCTACACCTTC.

This clone was counted only a few times. This chain joins TRBV9 and TRBJ1-2; no clear D gene. Germline loops: CDR1 SGDLS, CDR2 YYNGEE. The CDR3 loop spans 14 amino acids. Trimming stripped 0 bases from V and 4 bases from J, with 10 bases between. DNA of the CDR3: TGTGCCAGCAGCGTAGGGGGAGGGCCCTATGGCTACACCTTC. It specifies CASSVGGGPYGYTF.

This clone was counted a single time. The chain joins TRBV19 to TRBJ2-5, with TRBD1 matching over 7 bases. This CDR3 spans 14 amino acids. V trimming: 8 bases; J trimming: 1 base; junction bases outside the gene matches: 7. CDR1 and CDR2 from the germline V gene are LNHDA and SQIVND (reference sequence). The CDR3 DNA follows: TGTGCCAGTGGGAAGGGGGCAGGCCAAGAGACCCAGTACTTC. Translating gives CASGKGAGQETQYF. Complete variable domain (other parts from reference TRBV19 and TRBJ2-5): DGGITQSPKYLFRKEGQNVTLSCEQNLNHDAMYWYRQDPGQGLRLIYYSQIVNDFQKGDIAEGYSVSREKKESFPLTVTSAQKNPTAFYLCASGKGAGQETQYFGPGTRLLVL.

The rearrangement joins TRBV6-1 to TRBJ2-1, with D maybe TRBD2 (5 bases). The CDR3 runs 15 residues. The V gene lost 0 bases and the J gene lost 5 bases, with 11 bases spanning the gap. Germline assignment: CDR1 MNHNS and CDR2 SASEGT. CDR3 nucleotides: TGTGCCAGCAGTGAAGCGCGGACTGGGAACAATGAGCAGTTCTTC. It is translated as CASSEARTGNNEQFF.

This chain links TRBV27 with TRBJ2-7; D remains unclear. Trimming took off 4 bases at V and 3 bases at J, with 10 bases between the two ends. Germline CDR1 and CDR2: MNHEY and SMNVEV (reference sequence). The CDR3 extends over 13 amino acids. In nucleotides, the CDR3 is TGTGCCAGCAGTTCCAGCCCGTTCTACGAGCAGTACTTC. This encodes CASSSSPFYEQYF.

This clone was counted many times. The rearrangement joins TRBV7-9 to TRBJ2-1; TRBD2 matches at 10 bases. The germline V gene has CDR1 SEHNR and CDR2 FQNEAQ (reference sequence). This CDR3 contains 14 residues. V trimming: 11 bases; J trimming: 5 bases; junction bases outside the gene matches: 9. In DNA form, the CDR3 reads TGTGCCGGAGCGGGGGGGCCTTCCAACAATGAGCAGTTCTTC. Translated: CAGAGGPSNNEQFF.

This chain joins TRBV10-3 and TRBJ2-1; D is perhaps TRBD2 (5 bases). Germline loops: CDR1 ENHRY, CDR2 SYGVKD. CDR3 length: 14 residues. Trimming removed 10 bases from V and 3 bases from J, with 16 bases in between. The CDR3 nucleotides read TGTGCCACTCTGTCCAGGACTGACTACAATGAGCAGTTCTTC. Translation: CATLSRTDYNEQFF.

The chain employs TRBV28 and TRBJ2-7; the D gene could be TRBD1 or TRBD2 (6 bases each). CDR1 is MDHEN, CDR2 SYDVKM, per germline. The CDR3 totals 15 residues. Trimming removed 7 bases at V and 0 bases at J, with 16 bases between. This CDR3 reads CASNRQVGGSYEQYF. As DNA, the CDR3 is TGTGCCAGCAATAGACAGGTGGGGGGCTCCTACGAGCAGTACTTC.

The chain uses TRBV30 and TRBJ1-4; D not certain. Germline CDR1 reads GTSNPN; CDR2 reads SVGIG (reference sequence). The CDR3 is 13 amino acids. Deletions cut 0 bases from V and 6 bases from J, with 8 bases between. The CDR3 sequence: CAWSVWEHEKLFF. The CDR3 coding sequence is TGTGCCTGGAGTGTCTGGGAACATGAAAAACTGTTTTTT.

This chain uses TRBV11-3 with TRBJ2-3, with TRBD2 identical over 8 bases. Trimming removed 5 bases from V and 5 bases from J; junction bases left unmatched: 6. The germline CDR1 and CDR2 sequences are SGHNT and YENEEA. The CDR3 is 14 residues long. Here the CDR3 DNA reads TGTGCCAGCAGCCGGGGGGGGAAGGGAGATACGCAGTATTTT. Translating it yields CASSRGGKGDTQYF.

The chain recombines TRBV5-1 with TRBJ2-7; D uncertain. V gave up 0 bases and J gave up 0 bases, with 10 bases separating them. From germline, CDR1 is SGHRS and CDR2 YFSETQ. The CDR3 sequence is 15 residues long. The CDR3 coding sequence is TGCGCCAGCAGCTTGGCTGTGTCGAACTCCTACGAGCAGTACTTC. This gives the protein CASSLAVSNSYEQYF.

This clone was counted between two and nine times. This chain connects TRBV12-5 to TRBJ2-7; TRBD1 matches 12 bases. Losses at the gene ends were 3 bases for V and 7 bases for J; bases not matched to a gene: 4. Germline assignment: CDR1 LGHNT and CDR2 FRNRAP. CDR3 size: 14 residues. This CDR3 is CASGLWDRGREQYF. The DNA for the CDR3 is TGTGCTAGTGGTTTATGGGACAGGGGGCGAGAGCAGTACTTC.

J is TRBJ2-2 and V is TRBV27, with D unresolved. The CDR3 has 12 amino acids. Germline lookup yields CDR1 MNHEY and CDR2 SMNVEV (reference sequence). V dropped 4 bases and J dropped 4 bases, with 4 bases sitting between them. The CDR3 DNA follows: TGTGCCAGCAGTTCTGTCACCGGGGAGCTGTTTTTT. Its protein product is CASSSVTGELFF.

A few counts support this clone. The chain combines TRBV3-1 (or the pseudogene TRBV3-2) with TRBJ1-3; no clear D gene. Germline-derived CDR1 and CDR2 are LGHDT and YNNKEL (reference sequence). The CDR3 has 13 residues. V gave up 0 bases and J gave up 4 bases, with 4 bases separating them. This CDR3 reads CASSQDEGNTIYF. The CDR3 DNA follows: TGTGCCAGCAGCCAAGATGAGGGAAACACCATATATTTT.